One T cell receptor beta chain is described in this entry. In this sample, this clone turned up a few times. Its antigen specificity is not known. It has no much larger one-base neighbor in the sample; base qualities were not kept. The sample comes from a study of blood T cell repertoires in COVID-19 (dated by TCRdb to 2018 to 2021). Broadly, across the study: Samples covering the acute and convalescent phases of COVID-19 were provided by collaborators in the United States, Italy and Spain. Where available, HLA class I and class II types were taken from metadata supplied by the sample provider and were not determined by assay-based typing. Samples were obtained from the ongoing ImmuneRACE study (first 160 participants) and from some 1,300 subjects provided by 6 global collaborators. The repertoires were released in a freely available public database intended as a resource for research on the immune response to SARS-CoV-2. The prospective study material was composed of cDNA or gDNA derived from T cells, B-cell-depleted T cells, or PBMCs. The dataset comprised deeply sampled blood TCRbeta repertoires from subjects exposed to, actively infected with, or recovered from COVID-19. A de-identified subject ID, COVID-19 status, age in years and sex were almost always included in the sample metadata. Study-wide conclusions, independent of this receptor: How much clinical and demographic metadata was included differed by source and by participant, and the metadata was provided uncurated.

TCRbeta CDR3 regions were amplified from genomic DNA by means of the immunoSEQ Assay, a bias-controlled multiplex PCR. Per the original workflow: The number of nucleated cells in each sample was estimated from the amplification of reference gene primers within the assay. Sequence reads were collapsed and filtered to measure the absolute abundance of every unique TCRbeta CDR3 rearrangement. Productive Simpson clonality was computed per sample as the square root of Simpson's diversity index over productive rearrangements. The immuneACCESS repertoire file appears here via TCRdb, limited to in-frame rearrangements. These files lack a portion of the clones; in checked studies, under half of the deficit traces to unresolved V genes, and the cause of the others is not known. V and J calls and clone size are copied from that table; D and trimming were computed from the DNA. The sample records about 250,000 clones, 80% to 85% of which are singletons. The ten biggest clones cover around 14% of the sample.

At the junction V is shortened by 5 bases and J by 5 bases, with 12 bases in between. As encoded in the germline V gene (reference sequence), CDR1 is SEHNR while CDR2 is FQNEAQ. There are 13 amino acids in the CDR3, from cysteine to phenylalanine inclusive. Just CDR3 DNA is preserved here, 39 bases in frame from base 1. One collaborating source in Seattle enrolled patients during active infection and followed them longitudinally through the course of disease. Each collaborating institution followed its own protocols to collect whole blood in K2EDTA tubes. For TCRbeta analysis, collaborators shipped samples as frozen whole blood, isolated PBMCs, or DNA extracted from either of those sample types.

This clonotype was sampled from a person in their 70s with COVID-19, enrolled during active disease. The sequence is built from TRBV7-9 and TRBJ1-1; the D gene cannot be named for sure. The sample was peripheral blood. The DNA sequence is given as TGTGCCAGCAGCCGCCTAGGGAGAACTGAAGCTTTCTTT. It translates as CASSRLGRTEAFF. Outside the CDR3, residues come from the reference TRBV7-9 and TRBJ1-1 proteins, so the full variable domain is: DTGVSQNPRHKITKRGQNVTFRCDPISEHNRLYWYRQTLGQGPEFLTYFQNEAQLEKSRLLSDRFSAERPKGSFSTLEIQRTEQGDSAMYLCASSRLGRTEAFFGQGTRLTVV.